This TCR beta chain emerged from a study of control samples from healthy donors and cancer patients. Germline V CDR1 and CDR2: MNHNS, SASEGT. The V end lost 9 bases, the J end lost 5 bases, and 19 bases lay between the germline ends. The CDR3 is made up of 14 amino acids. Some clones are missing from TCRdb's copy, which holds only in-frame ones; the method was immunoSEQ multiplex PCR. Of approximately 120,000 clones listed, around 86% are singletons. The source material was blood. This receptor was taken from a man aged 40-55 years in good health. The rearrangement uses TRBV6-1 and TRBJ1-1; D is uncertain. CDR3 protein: CASQTWVVDTEAFF. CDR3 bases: TGTGCCAGTCAGACCTGGGTTGTCGATACTGAAGCTTTCTTT.